The clone carrying this T cell receptor beta chain was seen a handful of times. The antigen remains unidentified. Assay used: immunoSEQ multiplex PCR; TCRdb lists only in-frame clones, some missing. The sample has about 320,000 clones, about 85% seen once. This sample stems from a study of Ad26.COV2.S vaccination and SARS-CoV-2 variants. Study background: The vaccine Ad26.COV2.S was put into the muscle once, or twice with 56 days between.

As for treatment: over 15 received Ad26.COV2.S at low or high dose, single or two shots; 5 received placebo; per-sample allocation not given. Sampling was performed 63 days after the first vaccine or placebo injection. This adult donor, from Boston, was 18-55 years old. Study-wide results and caveats: Similar non-spike TCR breadth was seen in vaccine and placebo recipients.

The sequence came from a person aged 18-65 years who received the Ad26.COV2.S COVID-19 vaccine or a placebo. The sample in question was peripheral blood, obtained in a trial of Ad26.COV2.S vaccine versus placebo.

The CDR3 spells CASSLGYAGVNEKLFF. The CDR3 bases are TGTGCCAGCAGCTTAGGCTACGCAGGGGTTAATGAAAAACTGTTTTTT. The chain has TRBV7-2 and TRBJ1-4; D perhaps matches TRBD1 (6 bases). Germline CDR1 is SGHTA and CDR2 is FQGNSA. This CDR3 has 16 amino acids. V shed 1 base and J shed 4 bases, with 13 bases lying between them.